This T cell receptor beta chain comes out of a study of cytomegalovirus exposure and HLA in healthy donors. Unmatched junction bases numbered 9, after V lost 5 bases and J lost 7 bases. This CDR3 is built from 16 residues. From germline, CDR1 is SGHTA and CDR2 FQGNSA. The PCR used 60 Vbeta and 13 Jbeta primers. Method: immunoSEQ multiplex PCR; TCRdb's copy keeps in-frame clones and lacks some. Among 70,000 to 90,000 clones listed, 60% to 75% were seen once. The specimen was PBMCs. This TCR derives from a man aged 35-49 years in good health and CMV-seropositive. This sequence joins TRBV7-2 and TRBJ1-4; 11 nucleotides agree with TRBD1. CDR3 DNA: TGTGCCAGCAGCGTCACCCGGACAGGGGGCGGTGAAAAACTGTTTTTT. Amino acids: CASSVTRTGGGEKLFF.